This TCR beta chain was obtained from a study of blood T cells in healthy people across ages. Whole-study results and caveats: The study found more naive CD4+ cells and higher diversity in long-lived than aged donors. Changes in expanded clonotypes were possibly confounded, as the CMV status of donors was unknown.

The CDR3 sequence is 16 residues long. The V end lost 4 bases, the J end lost 0 bases, and 16 bases lay between the germline ends. The germline CDR1 and CDR2 sequences are SGHRS and YFSETQ. Points on this clonotype: Its specificity is unknown.

The donors, healthy Caucasians from Russia, were aged roughly 6 to 90. Researchers isolated at least 6.5 million PBMCs per sample. The second PCR ran roughly 7 to 12 cycles with a sample-barcoded 5' primer and J-beta primers. TCRdb reprocessed the 5' RACE reads with MiXCR, giving one entry per CDR3 protein. The sample comprises around 1,500,000 distinct CDR3 sequences, 28% of which are singletons, and 6.5% to 8.5% rests with the top ten. Material: blood. The sequence derives from a woman aged 30 to 39 in good health. V gene TRBV5-1 combines with J gene TRBJ1-2; D may be TRBD1 (6 bases). The CDR3 DNA is TGCGCCAGCAGCCCATCGGGGGGCGCGTCTAACTATGGCTACACCTTC. Amino acid sequence: CASSPSGGASNYGYTF.